This T cell receptor beta chain was sequenced during a study of cytomegalovirus exposure and HLA in healthy donors. Study results and limitations: Later findings reportedly placed an Asian-associated ancestry cluster below the approximately 620-donor mean for N-insertions. Indistinguishable V segments, including TRBV6-2 and TRBV6-3, were excluded. Later analysis suggested links between common viral pathogens and several top significant clusters.

The PCR was carried out with 60 Vbeta primers and 13 Jbeta primers. Only in-frame clones appear in the TCRdb table, and some are missing; sequencing was by immunoSEQ multiplex PCR. In the table there are about 170,000 clones, around 80% of which are singletons. On this clone: Its antigen is not identified.

Despite likely unrecorded immune exposures, the donors were nominally healthy at the time of sampling. Germline V CDR1 and CDR2: SGHAT, FQNNGV. Deletions cut 5 bases from V and 8 bases from J, with 18 bases between. The CDR3 has 14 residues. This receptor was taken from a woman in her fifties or sixties in good health and CMV-seropositive. Sequenced input: PBMCs. The rearrangement joins TRBV11-2 to TRBJ1-1; no reliable D call. CDR3 in amino acids: CASSPQVWEPEAFF. DNA for the CDR3: TGTGCCAGCAGCCCACAAGTCTGGGAGCCAGAAGCTTTCTTT.